The rows below give T cell receptor beta chains drawn from one sample of a study of T cells in Graves' hyperthyroidism and ophthalmopathy. One entry per CDR3 protein results from TCRdb running MiXCR on the multiplex PCR reads. Here the sample spans approximately 520,000 distinct CDR3 sequences, approximately 25% being singletons. The sequenced material came from blood. The receptors were gathered from a woman aged 30 to 39 with Graves' ophthalmopathy. CDR3s include the opening cysteine and the closing phenylalanine or tryptophan. Fields, in order: D gene, clone size, J gene, V gene, CDR3 protein, CDR3 DNA. A D gene is named only where the DNA matches it firmly. Expanded clones are given a class, and other clones once, few, many or no size at all.

-,-,TRBJ2-2,TRBV6-1,CASTPGVNTGELFF,TGTGCCAGCACCCCCGGGGTCAACACCGGGGAGCTGTTTTTT
TRBD2,-,TRBJ2-5,TRBV7-9,CASSFSGTRQETQYF,TGTGCCAGCAGCTTTTCAGGGACTAGACAAGAGACCCAGTACTTC
-,many,TRBJ1-2,TRBV7-8,CASSLGVGAYGYTF,TGTGCCAGCAGCTTGGGAGTAGGGGCCTATGGCTACACCTTC
TRBD2,-,TRBJ2-5,TRBV12-3/TRBV12-4,CASRGYPGLAGGLQGTQYF,TGTGCCAGCAGAGGGTATCCGGGACTAGCGGGGGGGCTGCAAGGGACCCAGTACTTC
-,many,TRBJ1-1,TRBV24-1,CATSDGVGTEAFF,TGTGCCACCAGTGATGGGGTGGGCACTGAAGCTTTCTTT
TRBD1,many,TRBJ1-2,TRBV12-3/TRBV12-4,CASSLLGQGTGYTF,TGTGCCAGCAGTTTATTAGGACAGGGGACTGGCTACACCTTC
-,many,TRBJ2-7,TRBV2,CASRFNYEQYF,TGTGCCAGCAGGTTCAACTACGAGCAGTACTTC
-,many,TRBJ1-1,TRBV2,CASTSHWNTEAFF,TGTGCCAGCACCAGTCATTGGAACACTGAAGCTTTCTTT
-,-,TRBJ1-1,TRBV18,CASSPPTVNTEAFF,TGTGCCAGCTCACCCCCGACAGTTAACACTGAAGCTTTCTTT
-,many,TRBJ1-1,TRBV6-1,CAARTLMNTEAFF,TGTGCCGCCCGAACGCTTATGAACACTGAAGCTTTCTTT
-,many,TRBJ1-1,TRBV6-1,CASSPSASTEAFF,TGTGCCAGCAGTCCCAGCGCTTCCACTGAAGCTTTCTTT
-,-,TRBJ1-1,TRBV15,CATSRDRGMNTEAFF,TGTGCCACCAGCAGAGACAGGGGAATGAACACTGAAGCTTTCTTT
-,many,TRBJ2-5,TRBV5-1,CASSLDTETQYF,TGCGCCAGCAGCCTGGACACGGAGACCCAGTACTTC
-,-,TRBJ2-7,TRBV5-6,CASSFAPRGNHEQYF,TGTGCCAGCAGCTTCGCCCCCCGGGGGAACCACGAGCAGTACTTC
-,many,TRBJ1-2,TRBV12-3/TRBV12-4,CASSFMAGPYGYTF,TGTGCCAGCAGTTTCATGGCAGGGCCCTATGGCTACACCTTC
TRBD1,-,TRBJ1-2,TRBV2,CASRGQAAHLYTF,TGTGCCAGCAGGGGACAGGCTGCGCATCTGTACACCTTC
-,many,TRBJ1-1,TRBV4-1,CASSQGFGTNTEAFF,TGCGCCAGCAGCCAAGGTTTCGGGACTAACACTGAAGCTTTCTTT
-,-,TRBJ1-1,TRBV12-3/TRBV12-4,CASSLFLDNRGLNTEAFF,TGTGCCAGCAGTTTGTTTCTGGACAACCGAGGGCTGAACACTGAAGCTTTCTTT
-,-,TRBJ2-7,TRBV7-2,CASSLGGPNYEQYF,TGTGCCAGCAGCTTAGGGGGGCCCAACTACGAGCAGTACTTC
-,-,TRBJ1-6,TRBV6-1,CASSEIGLNSPLHF,TGTGCCAGCAGTGAAATCGGCCTAAATTCACCCCTCCACTTT
-,few,TRBJ2-7,TRBV6-1,CASSEAGLRYEQYF,TGTGCCAGCAGTGAAGCCGGTCTGCGCTACGAGCAGTACTTC
-,-,TRBJ1-1,TRBV6-1,CASREGFSEAFF,TGTGCCAGCAGGGAGGGGTTTAGTGAAGCTTTCTTT
-,few,TRBJ2-5,TRBV29-1,CSADLSPQETQYF,TGCAGCGCGGATCTCTCACCTCAAGAGACCCAGTACTTC
TRBD1,-,TRBJ2-7,TRBV30,CAWGDSSYEQYF,TGTGCCTGGGGGGACAGCTCCTACGAGCAGTACTTC
TRBD1,many,TRBJ1-2,TRBV11-2,CASSRTGDLNYGYTF,TGTGCCAGCAGCAGAACAGGGGACCTTAACTATGGCTACACCTTC
TRBD1,-,TRBJ2-5,TRBV7-8,CASSLQTTFGQGQETQYF,TGTGCCAGCAGCTTACAAACCACCTTCGGACAGGGGCAAGAGACCCAGTACTTC